This passage covers 28 T cell receptor beta chains from one sample sequenced in a study of PD-1 blockade in classical Hodgkin lymphoma. Every single patient, without exception, relapsed after autologous stem cell transplantation, and brentuximab vedotin exposure varied. Sequencing was performed with immunoSEQ multiplex PCR; in TCRdb, only in-frame clones are kept and a portion is missing. The sample includes around 58,000 clones, about 88% seen only once; the top ten take more than 7.5%. Sequenced here: peripheral blood mononuclear cells (PBMCs), sampled at baseline. These TCRs come from a human donor with classical Hodgkin lymphoma.

V usage is TRBV19 and J usage is TRBJ2-1; unclear D gene. Germline CDR1 LNHDA, CDR2 SQIVND (reference sequence). The CDR3 spans 14 residues. The ends were cut back, 3 bases at V and 3 bases at J, with 9 bases in the middle. In DNA form, the CDR3 reads TGTGCCAGTAGTATTCGAACAGACTACAATGAGCAGTTCTTC. Translating gives CASSIRTDYNEQFF.

The rearrangement links TRBV27 to TRBJ2-7; D is perhaps TRBD1 or TRBD2 (7 bases each). V dropped 5 bases and J dropped 7 bases, with 27 bases sitting between them. Per the germline V gene, CDR1 is MNHEY and CDR2 is SMNVEV (reference sequence). The CDR3 length is 17 residues. This chain's CDR3 is CASSPPLRAGGGREQYF. CDR3 DNA: TGTGCCAGCAGTCCCCCCCTCCGGGCAGGGGGAGGGCGGGAGCAGTACTTC.

V gene TRBV5-1 combines with J gene TRBJ2-1; 7 bases line up with TRBD2. The J segment lost 4 bases and the V segment lost 0 bases, leaving 7 bases of the junction unmatched. From germline, CDR1 is SGHRS and CDR2 YFSETQ. The CDR3 is made up of 16 amino acids. This CDR3 reads CASSLDAGVGYNEQFF. The CDR3 DNA reads TGCGCCAGCAGCTTGGACGCGGGAGTAGGGTACAATGAGCAGTTCTTC.

This chain connects TRBV2 to TRBJ1-1, with D hard to call. CDR1 and CDR2 from the germline V gene are SNHLY and FYNNEI. Trimming removed 2 bases at V and 2 bases at J, with 3 bases between. The CDR3 runs 12 residues. This CDR3 is CASSEYNTEAFF. DNA for the CDR3: TGTGCCAGCAGTGAATATAACACTGAAGCTTTCTTT. Based on the CDR3 plus reference TRBV2 and TRBJ1-1, the full variable domain is EPEVTQTPSHQVTQMGQEVILRCVPISNHLYFYWYRQILGQKVEFLVSFYNNEISEKSEIFDDQFSVERPDGSNFTLKIRSTKLEDSAMYFCASSEYNTEAFFGQGTRLTVV.

This chain connects TRBV28 to TRBJ2-1; TRBD2 might be the D (5 bases). CDR1 MDHEN and CDR2 SYDVKM come from the germline V gene. V was trimmed by 4 bases and J by 4 bases, leaving 11 bases between them. This CDR3 spans 14 amino acids. The CDR3 is CASSWAAGYNEQFF. The CDR3, as DNA: TGTGCCAGCAGTTGGGCGGCGGGTTACAATGAGCAGTTCTTC.

The genes are TRBV10-2 and TRBJ1-5, with D possibly being TRBD1 (5 bases). Trimming took 0 bases from V and 7 from J, leaving 13 bases between them. Looked up from germline, CDR1 is WSHSY and CDR2 is SAAADI. CDR3 length: 15 amino acids. The DNA of the CDR3 is TGCGCCAGCAGTGAGTCGACGGGGGGTGGGCAGCCCCAGCATTTT. Amino acids: CASSESTGGGQPQHF.

This clone was counted only a few times. This chain joins TRBV6-1 and TRBJ1-1; possibly TRBD1 for D (6 bases). This CDR3 region has 14 residues. V was trimmed by 8 bases and J by 3 bases, leaving 16 bases between them. Per germline, CDR1 MNHNS and CDR2 SASEGT. CDR3 sequence (DNA): TGTGCCAGCGACCGAGGGGGTTTCGACACTGAAGCTTTCTTT. Protein product: CASDRGGFDTEAFF.

The rearrangement uses TRBV5-4 and TRBJ2-5; TRBD1 matches at 8 bases. This CDR3 contains 14 residues. V lost 3 bases, J lost 1 base, and 2 bases stayed unmatched. In germline, CDR1 is SGHNT, CDR2 YYREEE (reference sequence). CDR3: CASSSGTGQETQYF. The CDR3 DNA follows: TGTGCCAGCAGCTCCGGGACAGGCCAAGAGACCCAGTACTTC. The full variable domain, with the rest looked up from reference TRBV5-4 and TRBJ2-5, is ETGVTQSPTHLIKTRGQQVTLRCSSQSGHNTVSWYQQALGQGPQFIFQYYREEENGRGNFPPRFSGLQFPNYSSELNVNALELDDSALYLCASSSGTGQETQYFGPGTRLLVL.

This rearrangement joins TRBV6-1 to TRBJ2-1; 10 nucleotides line up with TRBD1. The CDR3 spans 16 residues. J was trimmed by 4 bases and V by 1 base; bases with no gene match: 4. In germline, CDR1 is MNHNS, CDR2 SASEGT. The CDR3 DNA follows: TGTGCCAGCAGTGAAGACGGGACAGGGGTTTACAATGAGCAGTTCTTC. Its translation: CASSEDGTGVYNEQFF.

The rearrangement uses TRBV6-1 and TRBJ1-3, with a possible D match to TRBD1 (6 bases). The CDR3 contains 15 residues. V lost 6 bases to trimming and J lost 0 bases, with 12 bases between them. Germline V gene data show CDR1 as MNHNS and CDR2 as SASEGT. CDR3 sequence reads: CASRERDTSGNTIYF. The CDR3, as DNA: TGTGCCAGCAGAGAGCGGGACACCTCTGGAAACACCATATATTTT.

The chain links TRBV27 to TRBJ2-7; no definite D call. The germline V gene has CDR1 MNHEY and CDR2 SMNVEV (reference sequence). The CDR3 totals 13 residues. With 4 bases removed from V and 3 bases from J, the gap between germline ends came to 10 bases. CDR3 nucleotide sequence: TGTGCCAGCAGTTCGCGTGTAGGCTACGAGCAGTACTTC. This gives the protein CASSSRVGYEQYF.

This chain joins TRBV7-6 and TRBJ2-2, with 8 bases aligning to TRBD2. CDR3 length: 14 residues. V gave up 3 bases and J gave up 6 bases; unmatched junction bases: 3. Germline values: CDR1 SGHVS, CDR2 FNYEAQ. CDR3 residues: CASSFSGEAGELFF. The CDR3 DNA is TGTGCCAGCAGCTTTAGCGGGGAAGCCGGGGAGCTGTTTTTT. Full variable domain (remainder filled in from reference TRBV7-6 and TRBJ2-2): GAGVSQSPRYKVTKRGQDVALRCDPISGHVSLYWYRQALGQGPEFLTYFNYEAQQDKSGLPNDRFSAERPEGSISTLTIQRTEQRDSAMYRCASSFSGEAGELFFGEGSRLTVL.

The CDR3 is CASSFGTGGEQYF. In DNA form, the CDR3 reads TGTGCCAGCAGTTTCGGGACAGGGGGCGAGCAGTACTTC. The J gene is TRBJ2-7, the V gene TRBV27; TRBD1 matches 11 bases. The V gene's germline CDR1 is MNHEY and CDR2 SMNVEV (reference sequence). The CDR3 is 13 amino acids. Losses at the gene ends were 3 bases for V and 6 bases for J; bases not matched to a gene: 1.

The chain uses TRBV27 and TRBJ2-1, with TRBD1 identical over 11 bases. Germline V gene data show CDR1 as MNHEY and CDR2 as SMNVEV (reference sequence). The CDR3 has 14 residues. The V segment lost 6 bases and the J segment 6 bases; nucleotides outside the gene matches: 4. In nucleotides, the CDR3 is TGTGCCAGCAGGGGACAGGGGGAACGCAATGAGCAGTTCTTC. As protein: CASRGQGERNEQFF.

The chain carries TRBV5-5 and TRBJ1-4; 8 positions match TRBD1. This CDR3 is 17 amino acids long. V shed 4 bases and J 0 bases; nucleotides not matched to a gene: 8. Looked up from germline, CDR1 is SGHKS and CDR2 is YYEKEE (reference sequence). The CDR3 is CASSPRTGTATNEKLFF. The CDR3 DNA reads as TGTGCCAGCAGCCCGCGGACAGGGACCGCAACTAATGAAAAACTGTTTTTT.

This chain connects TRBV7-9 to TRBJ1-4, with D unresolved. The V gene lost 1 base and the J gene lost 7 bases, with 13 bases spanning the gap. The CDR3 has 15 residues. Germline V CDR1 and CDR2: SEHNR, FQNEAQ (reference sequence). The CDR3 region has the DNA TGTGCCAGCAGCTTAGGTGCACAGACAATTGAAAAACTGTTTTTT. Amino acid sequence: CASSLGAQTIEKLFF.

Written as DNA, the CDR3 is TGTGCCAGCAGTTGGACAGGGGGCTCCGAGCAGTACTTC. It is translated as CASSWTGGSEQYF. The gene calls are TRBV6-5 and TRBJ2-7, with 11 bases aligning to TRBD1. CDR1 is MNHEY, CDR2 SVGAGI, per germline. After removal of 4 bases from V and 6 bases from J, the junction contained 2 bases not matched to a gene. The CDR3 is 13 residues long.

The V gene is TRBV21-1, the J gene TRBJ1-2. TRBV21-1 is designated a pseudogene. CDR3 length equals 15 residues. The CDR3 protein is CASSPPGGQGNGYTF. CDR3 sequence (DNA): TGTGCCAGCAGCCCCCCCGGAGGGCAGGGGAATGGCTACACCTTC.

This chain connects TRBV4-2 to TRBJ2-3, with D tentatively TRBD2 (6 bases). CDR3 size: 15 residues. The V end was cut by 1 base, the J end by 1 base, with 9 bases between. CDR1 and CDR2 from the germline V gene are LGHNA and YNFKEQ. The CDR3 loop reads CASSQGRGGTDTQYF. The DNA of the CDR3 is TGTGCCAGCAGCCAAGGGCGGGGCGGCACAGATACGCAGTATTTT.

Only a few counts were recorded for this clone. The sample has other DNA sequences that encode this CDR3 too. The chain couples TRBV11-2 to TRBJ2-7; a weak D match, TRBD2 (5 bases). Trimming took 1 base from V and 1 from J, leaving 5 bases between them. Germline loops: CDR1 SGHAT, CDR2 FQNNGV. The CDR3 consists of 13 residues. This CDR3 reads CASSLGGSYEQYF. As DNA, the CDR3 is TGTGCCAGCAGCTTAGGAGGGTCCTACGAGCAGTACTTC.

This rearrangement joins TRBV18 to TRBJ2-1; D gene ambiguous. V dropped 6 bases and J dropped 0 bases, with 18 bases sitting between them. Germline V CDR1 and CDR2: KGHSH, LQKENI. This CDR3 is built from 17 residues. The CDR3 protein is CASSLGPVGSSYNEQFF. The CDR3, as DNA: TGTGCCAGCTCCCTCGGCCCAGTTGGAAGCTCCTACAATGAGCAGTTCTTC.

This clone was counted only a few times. The chain uses TRBV28 and TRBJ2-2, with D maybe TRBD2 (7 bases). Germline CDR1 MDHEN, CDR2 SYDVKM. Deletions cut 3 bases from V and 6 bases from J, with 14 bases between. This CDR3 has 15 amino acids. The CDR3 DNA reads TGTGCCAGCAGTTTTTGGGGAGGGGGTGCCGGGGAGCTGTTTTTT. Protein sequence: CASSFWGGGAGELFF. Looking up the rest from reference TRBV28 and TRBJ2-2 gives the full variable domain: DVKVTQSSRYLVKRTGEKVFLECVQDMDHENMFWYRQDPGLGLRLIYFSYDVKMKEKGDIPEGYSVSREKKERFSLILESASTNQTSMYLCASSFWGGGAGELFFGEGSRLTVL.

The rearrangement links TRBV4-2 to TRBJ2-2, with 11 bases identical to TRBD2. V was clipped by 0 bases and J by 6 bases; unmatched bases: 3. Germline V gene sequence: CDR1 LGHNA, CDR2 YNFKEQ. The CDR3 has 16 residues. The CDR3 protein is CASSQEVAGGSGELFF. The CDR3 nucleotides read TGTGCCAGCAGCCAAGAAGTAGCGGGAGGGTCCGGGGAGCTGTTTTTT.

This chain uses TRBV25-1 with TRBJ2-5, with D hard to call. Germline V gene sequence: CDR1 MGHDK, CDR2 SYGVNS. The CDR3 is 13 amino acids. The ends were cut back, 1 base at V and 5 bases at J, with 8 bases in the middle. The CDR3 region is CASSESGTETQYF. DNA of the CDR3: TGTGCCAGCAGTGAATCCGGCACCGAGACCCAGTACTTC.

V and J are TRBV4-1 and TRBJ2-7, with TRBD1 as a possible D gene (6 bases). Per germline, CDR1 MGHRA and CDR2 YSYEKL. Trimming stripped 0 bases from V and 0 bases from J, with 9 bases between. This CDR3 comprises 15 residues. DNA of the CDR3: TGCGCCAGCAGCCAAGAGGGCAGGGGCTCCTACGAGCAGTACTTC. Residues: CASSQEGRGSYEQYF.

As DNA, the CDR3 is TGTGCCAGCAGCTTGGGACAGAGCACAGATACGCAGTATTTT. This gives the protein CASSLGQSTDTQYF. The rearrangement links TRBV5-5 to TRBJ2-3; D perhaps matches TRBD1 (5 bases). This CDR3 contains 14 residues. Looked up from germline, CDR1 is SGHKS and CDR2 is YYEKEE (reference sequence). V was trimmed by 0 bases and J by 0 bases, leaving 5 bases between them.

The chain joins TRBV2 to TRBJ2-5; 7 nucleotides agree with TRBD2. Germline CDR1 SNHLY, CDR2 FYNNEI. Trimming took 7 bases from V and 5 from J; bases not matched to a gene: 4. The CDR3 is 12 residues long. The CDR3 bases are TGTGCCAGCACTGGACTAGTGGAGACCCAGTACTTC. Protein sequence: CASTGLVETQYF.

The V gene is TRBV7-2, the J gene TRBJ2-1; D is perhaps TRBD2 (6 bases). V was cut by 1 base and J by 10 bases, with 20 bases left in between. The CDR3 is made up of 16 amino acids. CDR1 SGHTA and CDR2 FQGNSA come from the germline V gene. DNA of the CDR3: TGTGCCAGCAGCTTAGTGGCAGGCGGGGTCGGGGGAGAGCAGTTCTTC. Translation gives CASSLVAGGVGGEQFF.